Following are 18 T cell receptor beta chains from one sample sequenced in a study of monozygotic twins with inflammatory bowel disease. Using the 5' RACE reads, TCRdb records one entry per CDR3 protein without DNA. The sample features about 210,000 distinct CDR3 sequences, with roughly 1.5% in its top ten. The material sequenced was blood. These receptors were collected from a human donor with ulcerative colitis or Crohn's disease, or a healthy co-twin of an affected twin (not recorded which).

V is TRBV11-3 and J is TRBJ2-1; absent DNA, TCRdb's TRBD1 call cannot be checked. Germline V gene data show CDR1 as SGHNT and CDR2 as YENEEA. This CDR3 comprises 12 residues. The CDR3 reads CASSPQQGIQFF.

The rearrangement links TRBV27 to TRBJ1-5; TCRdb gives TRBD1 as the D gene, but with no DNA this cannot be confirmed. Germline assignment: CDR1 MNHEY and CDR2 SMNVEV (reference sequence). The CDR3 sequence is 15 residues long. The CDR3 loop reads CASWTHFSSNQPQHF.

The V call is TRBV5-1, the J call TRBJ2-3. This CDR3 spans 15 amino acids. CDR1 is SGHRS and CDR2 is YFSETQ in the germline V gene. CDR3 region: CASSLVPRPTDTQYF.

The rearrangement joins TRBV7-9 to TRBJ2-1; the TRBD2 assignment by TCRdb is unverifiable without DNA. The germline V gene has CDR1 SEHNR and CDR2 FQNEAQ (reference sequence). The CDR3 spans 14 residues. The CDR3 is CASTRAGLYNEQFF.

The gene calls are TRBV3-1 and TRBJ1-2; without DNA, the TCRdb call of TRBD1 cannot be checked. Germline values: CDR1 LGHDT, CDR2 YNNKEL (reference sequence). CDR3 length equals 14 residues. CDR3 protein: CASSPTGLDRGYTF.

The chain has TRBV7-6 and TRBJ1-2; the TRBD1 assignment by TCRdb is unverifiable without DNA. The CDR3 spans 16 residues. Per germline, CDR1 SGHVS and CDR2 FNYEAQ. CDR3 in amino acids: CASSSSTRDRVEGYTF.

The chain combines TRBV7-2 with TRBJ2-5; TCRdb designates TRBD2, a call that cannot be tested without DNA. The CDR3 is 13 residues long. The V gene's germline CDR1 is SGHTA and CDR2 FQGNSA. The CDR3 sequence: CASSAGLQETQYF.

V and J are TRBV12-3 or TRBV12-4 and TRBJ1-1; TCRdb lists TRBD1, though no DNA is available to test this call. The CDR3 covers 14 residues. The CDR3 here is CASIRMGADTEAFF.

The chain links TRBV12-3 or TRBV12-4 to TRBJ1-1; TCRdb's D gene call, TRBD1, goes unchecked for lack of DNA. The CDR3 loop spans 13 amino acids. CDR3 loop: CASSLNWAVEAFF.

CDR3 amino acids: CASSEPGQVWNEQFF. J is TRBJ2-1 and V is TRBV6-2 or TRBV6-3; TCRdb selects TRBD1, and the lack of DNA leaves this call unchecked. Per germline, CDR1 MNHEY and CDR2 SVGEGT. CDR3 size: 15 residues.

The chain recombines TRBV20-1 with TRBJ2-3; without DNA, the TCRdb call of TRBD1 cannot be checked. This CDR3 is built from 14 residues. The germline V gene has CDR1 DFQATT and CDR2 SNEGSKA (reference sequence). This CDR3 reads CSAPGRTLTDTQYF.

The CDR3 loop reads CASSLAQGTDTQYF. This chain links TRBV5-1 with TRBJ2-3. Per the germline V gene, CDR1 is SGHRS and CDR2 is YFSETQ. The CDR3 has 14 residues. The full variable domain, its missing parts supplied by reference TRBV5-1 and TRBJ2-3, is KAGVTQTPRYLIKTRGQQVTLSCSPISGHRSVSWYQQTPGQGLQFLFEYFSETQRNKGNFPGRFSGRQFSNSRSEMNVSTLELGDSALYLCASSLAQGTDTQYFGPGTRLTVL.

CDR3 amino acids: CASSTGTESSYNSPLHF. V usage is TRBV6-1 and J usage is TRBJ1-6; the TCRdb call, TRBD1, lacks DNA for checking. Germline lookup yields CDR1 MNHNS and CDR2 SASEGT. The CDR3 length is 17 residues.

The chain has TRBV3-1 and TRBJ1-1. Germline V gene sequence: CDR1 LGHDT, CDR2 YNNKEL (reference sequence). This CDR3 contains 12 residues. CDR3 sequence reads: CASSRRNTEAFF. The whole variable domain, remainder taken from reference TRBV3-1 and TRBJ1-1, is DTAVSQTPKYLVTQMGNDKSIKCEQNLGHDTMYWYKQDSKKFLKIMFSYNNKELIINETVPNRFSPKSPDKAHLNLHINSLELGDSAVYFCASSRRNTEAFFGQGTRLTVV.

The chain joins TRBV2 to TRBJ2-7; the D call of TRBD1 rests on TCRdb alone, since no DNA is present to check it. Germline CDR1 SNHLY, CDR2 FYNNEI. This CDR3 spans 14 amino acids. The CDR3 spells CASRDGRGGYEQYF.

The V and J genes are TRBV9 and TRBJ2-3. CDR3 length: 16 residues. The germline CDR1 and CDR2 sequences are SGDLS and YYNGEE. This CDR3 reads CASSVAQASGADTQYF.

The chain recombines TRBV5-1 with TRBJ1-1. The CDR3 sequence is 14 residues long. CDR1 SGHRS and CDR2 YFSETQ come from the germline V gene. The CDR3: CASSFQQMNTEAFF. Filled out from reference TRBV5-1 and TRBJ1-1, the complete variable domain reads KAGVTQTPRYLIKTRGQQVTLSCSPISGHRSVSWYQQTPGQGLQFLFEYFSETQRNKGNFPGRFSGRQFSNSRSEMNVSTLELGDSALYLCASSFQQMNTEAFFGQGTRLTVV.

The rearrangement joins TRBV28 to TRBJ1-1. The CDR3 extends over 14 amino acids. In germline, CDR1 is MDHEN, CDR2 SYDVKM. CDR3 sequence reads: CASSYVNRGTEAFF.